This TCR beta chain is from a study of CD8+ T cells in alopecia areata. Study context: Patients remained on tofacitinib for 6 to 18 months and then went 6 months without it. Study observations and caveats: Scalp and blood retained many expanded lesional clones during tofacitinib. Tissue-resident alphabeta T cells belonging to normal skin likewise get sequenced within scalp specimens. Significant decreases in scalp clonality and expanded CD8+ clones followed tofacitinib treatment.

Germline V gives CDR1 SQVTM, CDR2 ANQGSEA. The CDR3 contains 12 residues. Treatment given: oral pan-JAK inhibitor, 5-10 mg twice daily. Following extraction, RNA underwent reverse transcription to cDNA, which served as the sequencing template. The method was immunoSEQ multiplex PCR; TCRdb's version includes in-frame clones alone and lacks a portion of them. The table lists about 42,000 clones, about two thirds of them singletons, with over 20% in the top ten. For this clone: Its antigen is not identified.

This chain uses TRBV29-1 with TRBJ2-5; D is ambiguous. The DNA end lines up better with TRBJ2-7; the J call may be wrong. This TCR derives from a human donor with alopecia areata. This sample comprised CD8+ T cells sorted from blood, obtained at week 4, from a patient treated with tofacitinib. CDR3 loop: CSVEAPSYEQYF. The CDR3 DNA is TGCAGCGTTGAAGCTCCCAGCTACGAGCAGTACTTC.